This TCR beta chain stems from a study of blood T cell repertoires in COVID-19. Only in-frame clones appear in the TCRdb table, and some are missing; sequencing was by immunoSEQ multiplex PCR. Counted here are tens of thousands of clones, 79% occurring once; the ten biggest clones make up around 10%. The clonotype comes from a man between 65 and 85 years old with acute or convalescent COVID-19. Sequences were obtained from peripheral blood.

CDR3 loop: CASRPTVLANTIYF. The CDR3 DNA reads TGTGCCAGCAGGCCTACAGTGCTCGCAAACACCATATATTTT. The chain links TRBV5-5 to TRBJ1-3, with D hard to call. The CDR3 runs to 14 residues. V was cut by 5 bases and J by 6 bases, with 15 bases left in between. The germline CDR1 and CDR2 sequences are SGHKS and YYEKEE (reference sequence).